Below, 15 T cell receptor beta chains from the same sample are listed, as sequenced in a study of cytomegalovirus exposure and HLA in healthy donors (dated by TCRdb to about 2017). Libraries came from the immunoSEQ multiplex PCR assay. For the multiplex PCR, a mixture combining 60 forward primers for TCR Vbeta segments and 13 reverse primers for TCR Jbeta segments was used. Held by TCRdb, this immuneACCESS table contains in-frame sequences only and omits some clones. Under half of the omission traces to an unresolved V gene where checked; the cause of the rest is unknown. This sample comprises 150,000 or so clones, about 72% of them detected only once. 2% to 2.5% of the sample comes from the top ten. The sample was PBMCs. The receptors come from a man aged 45 to 65 in good health and CMV-seropositive.

This clone was seen a few times. J is TRBJ2-6 and V is TRBV27; weak D call: TRBD2 (6 bases). This CDR3 has 16 amino acids. The V end was cut by 4 bases, the J end by 0 bases, with 10 bases between. Per the germline V gene, CDR1 is MNHEY and CDR2 is SMNVEV (reference sequence). The CDR3 spells CASSSGDVSGANVLTF. CDR3 nucleotide sequence: TGTGCCAGCAGTTCGGGGGACGTCTCTGGGGCCAACGTCCTGACTTTC.

As to this clone: An end of the junction does not agree with germline; a read error may underlie this. This chain links TRBV7-7 with TRBJ2-3; 9 bases line up with TRBD2. This CDR3 contains 15 residues. Per germline, CDR1 SSHAT and CDR2 FNYEAQ (reference sequence). CDR3 DNA sequence: TGTGCTAGCAGTTCCGAGCGGGGGGCATCTGATACGCAGTATTTT. It is translated as CASSSERGASDTQYF.

This clone showed up just once. This chain uses TRBV11-2 with TRBJ1-2, with no clear D. Per the germline V gene, CDR1 is SGHAT and CDR2 is FQNNGV. V was cut by 5 bases and J by 4 bases, with 11 bases left in between. The CDR3 is 13 residues long. The CDR3 reads CASSQTGSYGYTF. The CDR3 nucleotides are TGTGCCAGCAGCCAAACGGGGTCCTATGGCTACACCTTC. The full variable domain, in which reference TRBV11-2 and TRBJ1-2 provide the parts outside the CDR3, is EAGVAQSPRYKIIEKRQSVAFWCNPISGHATLYWYQQILGQGPKLLIQFQNNGVVDDSQLPKDRFSAERLKGVDSTLKIQPAKLEDSAVYLCASSQTGSYGYTFGSGTRLTVV.

V and J are TRBV19 and TRBJ2-7; 12 bases agree with TRBD1. The CDR3 sequence is 15 residues long. With 1 base clipped from V and 4 bases from J, the junction kept 2 bases outside the gene matches. Germline loops: CDR1 LNHDA, CDR2 SQIVND (reference sequence). The CDR3 region has the DNA TGTGCCAGTAGTATAGCGGGACAGGGGGCTTACGAGCAGTACTTC. Its translation is CASSIAGQGAYEQYF.

V usage is TRBV5-6 and J usage is TRBJ2-3; D is possibly TRBD2 (6 bases). This CDR3 contains 12 residues. Germline V gives CDR1 SGHDT, CDR2 YYEEEE. Trimming took off 3 bases at V and 10 bases at J, with 12 bases between the two ends. The CDR3 coding sequence is TGTGCCAGCAGCTGGGCGGAGGGCCCGCAGTATTTT. It translates to CASSWAEGPQYF.

The chain uses TRBV5-1 and TRBJ2-5; the match to TRBD2 covers 7 bases. The CDR3 sequence is 14 residues long. The germline gives CDR1 SGHRS, CDR2 YFSETQ. V gave up 4 bases and J gave up 5 bases; unmatched junction bases: 8. The CDR3 loop reads CASSRGPGGETQYF. The CDR3 coding sequence is TGCGCCAGCAGCCGCGGACCCGGGGGGGAGACCCAGTACTTC. The variable domain in full, with the rest retrieved from reference TRBV5-1 and TRBJ2-5, is KAGVTQTPRYLIKTRGQQVTLSCSPISGHRSVSWYQQTPGQGLQFLFEYFSETQRNKGNFPGRFSGRQFSNSRSEMNVSTLELGDSALYLCASSRGPGGETQYFGPGTRLLVL.

A few counts support this clone. The chain combines TRBV27 with TRBJ1-2; 9 bases map to TRBD1. The CDR3 totals 16 residues. In germline, CDR1 is MNHEY, CDR2 SMNVEV (reference sequence). The V and J ends lost 1 base and 5 bases, in that order; junction bases with no gene match: 8. CDR3 sequence: CASSLLGDRGGYGYTF. The CDR3 DNA is TGTGCCAGCAGTTTATTGGGTGACAGGGGGGGATATGGCTACACCTTC.

This chain joins TRBV6-5 and TRBJ1-2, with 7 positions matching TRBD1. Germline loops: CDR1 MNHEY, CDR2 SVGAGI. The CDR3 is 15 amino acids. Trimming took 0 bases from V and 3 from J; bases not matched to a gene: 4. The CDR3 here is CASSYSGGTDYGYTF. The CDR3 DNA sequence: TGTGCCAGCAGTTACTCAGGGGGGACAGACTATGGCTACACCTTC.

The V call is TRBV4-2, the J call TRBJ1-2; maybe TRBD1 (5 bases). In germline, CDR1 is LGHNA, CDR2 YNFKEQ. V was pared by 0 bases and J by 5 bases, with 13 bases between. The CDR3 runs 15 residues. CDR3 DNA: TGTGCCAGCAGCCAAGATCCCGGGACTGAGTATGGCTACACCTTC. It encodes CASSQDPGTEYGYTF.

The chain recombines TRBV18 with TRBJ2-1, with 7 nucleotides matching TRBD1. V shed 3 bases, J shed 9 bases, and the junction held 17 bases outside the gene matches. The CDR3 covers 17 residues. Germline lookup yields CDR1 KGHSH and CDR2 LQKENI. CDR3 DNA sequence: TGTGCCAGCTCACCGATGATGGGACAGCAGTTAGTAGGTGAGCAGTTCTTC. Its protein product is CASSPMMGQQLVGEQFF.

The chain is built from TRBV7-3 and TRBJ2-1; D perhaps matches TRBD2 (6 bases). Germline V gene data show CDR1 as SGHTA and CDR2 as FQGTGA. Trimming took off 1 base at V and 5 bases at J, with 12 bases between the two ends. The CDR3 runs to 15 residues. The CDR3 coding sequence is TGTGCCAGCAGCTTAAATTCTGGAGGGAACAATGAGCAGTTCTTC. The encoded protein is CASSLNSGGNNEQFF.

The CDR3 loop reads CAWSVLGREGQPQHF. CDR3 in DNA: TGTGCCTGGAGTGTACTGGGGAGGGAAGGCCAGCCCCAGCATTTT. This chain uses TRBV30 with TRBJ1-5; D is unresolved. The V gene lost 0 bases and the J gene lost 7 bases, with 16 bases spanning the gap. The CDR3 has 15 amino acids. Germline CDR1 is GTSNPN and CDR2 is SVGIG (reference sequence).

V is TRBV7-2 and J is TRBJ1-2; TRBD1 matches at 9 bases. With V trimmed by 4 bases and J by 6 bases, 6 bases remained unmatched. Germline V gene sequence: CDR1 SGHTA, CDR2 FQGNSA. The CDR3 length is 14 residues. CDR3 sequence (DNA): TGTGCCAGCAGCTCTGGGACAGGGACGAATGGCTACACCTTC. Encoded protein: CASSSGTGTNGYTF.

The chain recombines TRBV6-5 with TRBJ2-3; TRBD1 aligns across 11 bases. CDR3 length: 16 residues. Germline V lookup: CDR1 MNHEY, CDR2 SVGAGI. Unmatched junction bases numbered 5, after V lost 2 bases and J lost 4 bases. This CDR3 reads CASSYTGTGGPDTQYF. CDR3 in DNA: TGTGCCAGCAGTTACACCGGGACAGGGGGACCAGATACGCAGTATTTT.

The chain joins TRBV5-1 to TRBJ2-7, with a possible D match to TRBD1 (5 bases). The ends were cut back, 4 bases at V and 5 bases at J, with 13 bases in the middle. CDR1 is SGHRS and CDR2 is YFSETQ in the germline V gene. This CDR3 is 13 amino acids long. The CDR3 DNA is TGCGCCAGCAGCCTGGCAGGGTACGACGAGCAGTACTTC. Amino acid sequence: CASSLAGYDEQYF.